The sequence of this T cell receptor (beta chain) was determined in a study of OX40 agonist ivuxolimab in advanced cancers. Overall study: Three patients, one with hepatocellular carcinoma and two with cutaneous melanoma, responded partially.

Only in-frame clones appear in the TCRdb table, and some are missing; sequencing was by immunoSEQ multiplex PCR. This table has about 44,000 clones, roughly nine tenths appearing once. Between the trimmed V and J ends, which lost 8 bases and 3 bases, there was a span of 16 bases. CDR3 length: 14 residues. Germline CDR1 LNHDA, CDR2 SQIVND (reference sequence). The rearrangement links TRBV19 to TRBJ1-2; tentatively, D is TRBD1 (5 bases). Specimen: CD4+ or CD8+ T cells sorted from blood, collected in a trial of the OX40 agonist ivuxolimab. The clonotype was recovered from an adult with an advanced solid tumor such as melanoma, head and neck, liver or kidney cancer. The CDR3 DNA sequence: TGTGCCAGTGAGGGGTGGGAGGGCGACTATGGCTACACCTTC. This translates into CASEGWEGDYGYTF.